Below are 30 T cell receptor beta chains sequenced from a single sample in a study of T-cell reconstitution after alpha-beta-depleted transplantation in children. Researchers prepared the TCRbeta library using unique molecular identifiers, the study reports. TCRdb ran MiXCR on the PCR reads and lists one entry per CDR3 protein. The sample includes roughly 670,000 distinct CDR3 sequences, less than 15% of them seen just once. The sequences come from PBMCs, collected before TCRalphabeta/CD19-depleted stem cell transplant. The receptors come from a girl aged 2-10 years with congenital amegakaryocytic thrombocytopenia, due to receive a stem cell transplant.

A word on this clonotype: It may be a read error: a sequence one base away is much more abundant. The gene calls are TRBV29-1 and TRBJ1-3; D possibly corresponds to TRBD1 (6 bases). Germline V CDR1 and CDR2: SQVTM, ANQGSEA. The length of the CDR3 is 14 residues. The CDR3 sequence is CSVEGGAFGNTIDF. The CDR3, as DNA: TGCAGCGTCGAGGGGGGCGCGTTCGGAAACACCATAGATTTT.

This clonotype was seen at least ten times. V usage is TRBV20-1 and J usage is TRBJ1-2; D is perhaps TRBD1 (5 bases). The CDR3 contains 16 residues. Trimming cost V 2 bases and J 1 base, with 17 bases left between them. In germline, CDR1 is DFQATT, CDR2 SNEGSKA (reference sequence). The chain's CDR3 is CSARSLGRGGNYGYTF. Written as DNA, the CDR3 is TGCAGTGCTAGATCCTTGGGACGGGGGGGTAACTATGGCTACACCTTC.

This chain uses TRBV10-3 with TRBJ1-3; D perhaps matches TRBD1 (6 bases). There are 15 residues in the CDR3. The germline gives CDR1 ENHRY, CDR2 SYGVKD. V lost 4 bases, J lost 9 bases, and 19 bases lay in between. The CDR3 loop is CAISGAGQKGSTIYF. The CDR3 coding sequence is TGTGCCATCAGTGGAGCCGGACAGAAGGGATCCACCATATATTTT.

This clonotype was seen ten or more times. The chain employs TRBV20-1 and TRBJ2-2; perhaps D is TRBD1 or TRBD2 (5 bases each). This CDR3 region has 13 residues. CDR1 is DFQATT, CDR2 SNEGSKA, per germline (reference sequence). With 7 bases removed from V and 5 bases from J, the gap between germline ends came to 14 bases. In nucleotides, the CDR3 is TGCAGTGTTCGGGGCCTTCAAACCGGGGAGCTGTTTTTT. It is translated as CSVRGLQTGELFF.

This clonotype was counted many times. The chain employs TRBV5-1 and TRBJ2-1; 7 bases fit TRBD1. The CDR3 contains 14 residues. The ends lost 4 bases at V and 3 bases at J; junction bases unmatched: 4. The germline V gene encodes CDR1 SGHRS and CDR2 YFSETQ. The CDR3 sequence is CASSLGQVYNEQFF. CDR3 DNA: TGCGCCAGCAGCCTCGGACAGGTCTACAATGAGCAGTTCTTC.

This clonotype has ten or more counts. The V call is TRBV5-6, the J call TRBJ2-1, with no clear D. This CDR3 is 12 amino acids long. Trimming cost V 2 bases and J 9 bases, with 9 bases left between them. CDR1 and CDR2 from the germline V gene are SGHDT and YYEEEE. The CDR3 coding sequence is TGTGCCAGCAGCTTCTCCAGCCTTGAGCAGTTCTTC. Translated: CASSFSSLEQFF.

This rearrangement joins TRBV27 to TRBJ2-1; TRBD2 matches 7 bases. The CDR3 covers 17 residues. V was pared by 4 bases and J by 0 bases, with 9 bases of the junction left unmatched. Germline CDR1 reads MNHEY; CDR2 reads SMNVEV (reference sequence). The CDR3 nucleotides are TGTGCCAGCAGTTCTCCCTTAGCGGGTGTCTCCTACAATGAGCAGTTCTTC. Encoded protein: CASSSPLAGVSYNEQFF.

This clonotype was detected only a few times. V usage is TRBV7-9 and J usage is TRBJ2-1, with 8 bases identical to TRBD2. Trimming at V came to 0 bases and at J to 0 bases, leaving 4 bases not matched to a gene. Germline lookup yields CDR1 SEHNR and CDR2 FQNEAQ (reference sequence). There are 17 residues in the CDR3. The chain's CDR3 is CASSLAVSGSSYNEQFF. CDR3 DNA sequence: TGTGCCAGCAGCTTAGCTGTCAGCGGGAGCTCCTACAATGAGCAGTTCTTC.

This clonotype was recorded at least ten times. The chain's CDR3 is CSVSRGQETQYF. In DNA, the CDR3 is TGCAGCGTCTCAAGGGGGCAAGAGACCCAGTACTTC. The V and J genes are TRBV29-1 and TRBJ2-5, with D maybe TRBD1 (6 bases). The CDR3 sequence is 12 residues long. CDR1 and CDR2 from the germline V gene are SQVTM and ANQGSEA. V dropped 6 bases and J dropped 2 bases, with 10 bases sitting between them. Variable domain in full (rest from reference TRBV29-1 and TRBJ2-5): SAVISQKPSRDICQRGTSLTIQCQVDSQVTMMFWYRQQPGQSLTLIATANQGSEATYESGFVIDKFPISRPNLTFSTLTVSNMSPEDSSIYLCSVSRGQETQYFGPGTRLLVL.

The CDR3, as DNA: TGTGCCAGCAGTAAGACAGAGTCTGGAAACACCATATATTTT. This sequence encodes CASSKTESGNTIYF. The rearrangement links TRBV12-3 or TRBV12-4 to TRBJ1-3; a weak D match, TRBD1 (5 bases). The CDR3 spans 14 residues. The V gene lost 5 bases and the J gene lost 1 base, with 9 bases spanning the gap.

The V gene is TRBV6-1, the J gene TRBJ2-7; 7 nucleotides line up with TRBD2. Germline V lookup: CDR1 MNHNS, CDR2 SASEGT. The CDR3 loop spans 18 amino acids. Unmatched junction bases numbered 21, after V lost 7 bases and J lost 3 bases. As DNA, the CDR3 is TGTGCCAGCATATTTCCTTCGCGGGAGACAGTCGAGGACTACGAGCAGTACTTC. Protein sequence: CASIFPSRETVEDYEQYF.

This clonotype was found a few times. V usage is TRBV3-1 and J usage is TRBJ2-2; D perhaps matches TRBD1 (5 bases). Between the trimmed V and J ends, which lost 2 bases and 1 base, there was a span of 8 bases. From germline, CDR1 is LGHDT and CDR2 YNNKEL (reference sequence). The CDR3 is 15 amino acids. CDR3 sequence reads: CASSQLGQNTGELFF. CDR3 sequence (DNA): TGTGCCAGCAGCCAACTAGGACAGAACACCGGGGAGCTGTTTTTT.

The chain couples TRBV19 to TRBJ2-7, with 7 bases aligning to TRBD1. CDR3 length: 16 amino acids. Germline V CDR1 and CDR2: LNHDA, SQIVND (reference sequence). The V segment lost 2 bases and the J segment 2 bases; nucleotides outside the gene matches: 9. The CDR3 sequence is CASSIRGTEGPYEQYF. The CDR3 DNA sequence: TGTGCCAGTAGTATACGTGGGACAGAAGGTCCCTACGAGCAGTACTTC.

This chain joins TRBV4-1 and TRBJ1-3, with 7 bases matching TRBD1. V gave up 3 bases and J gave up 0 bases; unmatched junction bases: 2. Germline CDR1 MGHRA, CDR2 YSYEKL. The CDR3 is made up of 15 amino acids. CDR3 sequence (DNA): TGCGCCAGCAGCCAGGGACAGTTCTCTGGAAACACCATATATTTT. Translating gives CASSQGQFSGNTIYF.

The sample holds many counts of this clonotype. The chain carries TRBV6-1 and TRBJ1-2; TRBD1 is a possible D gene (5 bases). There are 13 residues in the CDR3. Trimming removed 2 bases at V and 7 bases at J, with 11 bases between. The germline V gene has CDR1 MNHNS and CDR2 SASEGT. The CDR3 spells CASSEIGGSGYTF. The CDR3 DNA reads as TGTGCCAGCAGTGAAATTGGGGGTTCTGGCTACACCTTC.

This chain joins TRBV29-1 and TRBJ2-3; 8 positions agree with TRBD1. CDR1 and CDR2 (germline): SQVTM, ANQGSEA. CDR3 length equals 14 residues. J gave up 5 bases and V 1 base, and 5 bases lay outside the gene matches. CDR3 sequence: CSVEGQGIGDTQYF. CDR3 in DNA: TGCAGCGTTGAAGGACAGGGGATTGGAGATACGCAGTATTTT.

This clonotype occurred a few times. The rearrangement links TRBV18 to TRBJ2-3; D tentatively fits TRBD1 or TRBD2 (5 bases each). V was cut by 8 bases and J by 10 bases, with 13 bases left in between. From germline, CDR1 is KGHSH and CDR2 LQKENI. The CDR3 totals 11 residues. The CDR3 here is CASTHGTPQYF. The CDR3 DNA reads as TGTGCCAGCACCCATGGGACCCCGCAGTATTTT.

The table lists this clonotype with many counts. This chain links TRBV20-1 with TRBJ2-7, with no clear D. The germline CDR1 and CDR2 sequences are DFQATT and SNEGSKA (reference sequence). V lost 6 bases to trimming and J lost 5 bases, with 14 bases between them. The CDR3 contains 12 residues. The CDR3 is CSALQGNHEQYF. In DNA, the CDR3 is TGCAGTGCCCTCCAAGGGAATCACGAGCAGTACTTC.

The V and J genes are TRBV7-6 and TRBJ2-5, with D possibly being TRBD2 (6 bases). Trimming stripped 3 bases from V and 3 bases from J, with 17 bases between. The CDR3 is 16 residues long. The V gene's germline CDR1 is SGHVS and CDR2 FNYEAQ. The CDR3 region has the DNA TGTGCCAGCAGCTTCCCGGGGGATAGCGTTGAAGAGACCCAGTACTTC. Its translation is CASSFPGDSVEETQYF.

This clonotype was seen many times. The V call is TRBV24-1, the J call TRBJ2-3, with D uncertain. CDR1 and CDR2 (germline): KGHDR, SFDVKD. Trimming shortened V by 3 bases and J by 3 bases, and 6 bases separated the two germline ends. There are 13 residues in the CDR3. The CDR3 loop is CATSDPKTDTQYF. For the CDR3, the DNA is TGTGCCACCAGTGATCCTAAGACAGATACGCAGTATTTT.

This clonotype was counted at least ten times. The chain employs TRBV20-1 and TRBJ2-7, with 7 bases lining up with TRBD1. Per the germline V gene, CDR1 is DFQATT and CDR2 is SNEGSKA (reference sequence). The CDR3 totals 14 residues. V shed 6 bases, J shed 0 bases, and the junction held 8 bases outside the gene matches. CDR3 nucleotides: TGCAGTGCAGTAACAGGGGAGAGCTCCTACGAGCAGTACTTC. It specifies CSAVTGESSYEQYF.

This clonotype was recorded a few times. V usage is TRBV19 and J usage is TRBJ2-1; 8 bases match TRBD1. The trim removed 5 bases at V and 10 bases at J, leaving 10 bases unmatched. The CDR3 totals 14 residues. Per germline, CDR1 LNHDA and CDR2 SQIVND (reference sequence). In DNA, the CDR3 is TGTGCCAGTAGTCCTAACCAGGGGGCAAGGGAGCAGTTCTTC. It yields the protein CASSPNQGAREQFF.

This clonotype was observed many times. The rearrangement joins TRBV7-6 to TRBJ1-1, with 7 bases matching TRBD1. The V and J ends lost 4 bases and 1 base, in that order; junction bases with no gene match: 3. The CDR3 runs to 14 residues. Germline assignment: CDR1 SGHVS and CDR2 FNYEAQ. The CDR3: CASSSGQKNTEAFF. CDR3 nucleotides: TGTGCCAGCAGCTCGGGACAGAAGAACACTGAAGCTTTCTTT.

At least ten counts were recorded for this clonotype. V gene TRBV20-1 combines with J gene TRBJ1-5; 7 nucleotides align to TRBD1. The CDR3 loop spans 13 amino acids. In germline, CDR1 is DFQATT, CDR2 SNEGSKA (reference sequence). Trimming cost V 6 bases and J 5 bases; bases outside gene matches: 7. The CDR3, as DNA: TGCAGTGCCACAGGGGACAACGATCAGCCCCAGCATTTT. This translates into CSATGDNDQPQHF.

The DNA of the CDR3 is TGCAGTGTGAGCCGGGACCTTTGGGCTAAGGATGGCTACACCTTC. As protein: CSVSRDLWAKDGYTF. This chain joins TRBV20-1 and TRBJ1-2, with D tentatively TRBD1 (5 bases). This CDR3 spans 15 amino acids. V dropped 7 bases and J dropped 6 bases, with 24 bases sitting between them. The germline V gene has CDR1 DFQATT and CDR2 SNEGSKA (reference sequence).

V usage is TRBV5-1 and J usage is TRBJ1-1; no clear D gene. The CDR3 covers 14 residues. Deletions cut 3 bases from V and 3 bases from J, with 12 bases between. The germline gives CDR1 SGHRS, CDR2 YFSETQ. The DNA for the CDR3 is TGCGCCAGCAGCTACGCCCCGGATTACACTGAAGCTTTCTTT. It codes for CASSYAPDYTEAFF.

V and J are TRBV27 and TRBJ1-2; D perhaps matches TRBD1 (6 bases). The germline V gene has CDR1 MNHEY and CDR2 SMNVEV (reference sequence). This CDR3 has 16 amino acids. V shed 5 bases and J shed 3 bases, with 19 bases lying between them. DNA for the CDR3: TGTGCCAGCAGTGCCACCGGGACACCACTCTACTATGGCTACACCTTC. Amino acid sequence: CASSATGTPLYYGYTF.

This clonotype was counted ten times or more. The rearrangement links TRBV29-1 to TRBJ2-1; 11 bases agree with TRBD2. Unmatched junction bases numbered 12, after V lost 6 bases and J lost 8 bases. This CDR3 is 15 amino acids long. Germline-derived CDR1 and CDR2 are SQVTM and ANQGSEA. CDR3 nucleotide sequence: TGCAGCGTGCTCGGTTTAGCGGGAGGGTTGCATGAGCAGTTCTTC. Encoded protein: CSVLGLAGGLHEQFF.

This clonotype was counted between two and nine times. This chain links TRBV7-8 with TRBJ2-2; D is possibly TRBD2 (6 bases). Trimming took 8 bases from V and 4 from J, leaving 29 bases between them. Germline V gene data show CDR1 as SGHVS and CDR2 as FQNEAQ. The length of the CDR3 is 19 residues. DNA of the CDR3: TGTGCCAGCGCGGAGGAGGGGCGTTCCCGACTAGTTGGCACCGGGGAGCTGTTTTTT. Translation gives CASAEEGRSRLVGTGELFF.

The sample holds many counts of this clonotype. V and J are TRBV7-9 and TRBJ1-2, with a tentative D call TRBD1 (5 bases). CDR1 is SEHNR and CDR2 is FQNEAQ in the germline V gene (reference sequence). V lost 1 base, J lost 8 bases, and 14 bases lay in between. CDR3 size: 14 residues. The CDR3: CASSLGWTTGGYTF. The DNA of the CDR3 is TGTGCCAGCAGCTTAGGCTGGACTACAGGAGGCTACACCTTC.